This TCR beta chain comes out of a study of blood T cell repertoires in COVID-19. Study-wide background: Spain, Italy and the United States supplied samples that represented acute and convalescent COVID-19. Sample material is recorded as cDNA or gDNA derived from T cells, B-cell-depleted T cells, or PBMCs.

Those who participated ranged in age from roughly 18 to 90 years and resided in 20 to 30 US areas. V gave up 4 bases and J gave up 6 bases, with 10 bases separating them. CDR1 SEHNR and CDR2 FQNEAQ come from the germline V gene (reference sequence). CDR3 size: 12 residues. Authors' analysis steps: Amplification of reference gene primers was used by the study to estimate nucleated cell counts. This table comes from immunoSEQ multiplex PCR, and its TCRdb copy is limited to in-frame clones, with some not included. V and J calls plus clone size are reproduced from that table; the DNA served to infer D and trimming. The table lists approximately 240,000 clones, about nine tenths of them singletons.

Sequenced input: PBMCs or T cells enriched from blood (not recorded which). The J gene is TRBJ2-7, the V gene TRBV7-9; perhaps TRBD2 as D (6 bases). The TCR sequence derives from a woman aged 30 to 39 with acute COVID-19. The CDR3 coding sequence is TGTGCCAGCAGCTCCACCGGGGGCGAGCAGTACTTC. Protein product: CASSSTGGEQYF.